This TCR beta chain was captured in a study of shared clonotypes between healthy human individuals. Findings of the study overall: Read depth was anticipated to influence clonotype sharing among donors.

The run depth of the assay was deep. Sequencing was performed with immunoSEQ multiplex PCR; in TCRdb, only in-frame clones are kept and a portion is missing. The top ten clones hold roughly an eighth of a sample with 470,000 or so clones, approximately 81% of them seen once. Germline lookup yields CDR1 SGHRS and CDR2 YFSETQ. Unmatched junction bases numbered 5, after V lost 4 bases and J lost 5 bases. The CDR3 spans 14 residues. Note on this clone: As yet, its antigen is unknown.

Sequencing was performed on PBMCs. The sequence derives from a woman aged 35 to 49 in good health. Some clones in this sample may be carry-over from other donors' samples. The chain has TRBV5-1 and TRBJ1-5; 8 bases line up with TRBD1. DNA for the CDR3: TGCGCCAGCAGCGTACAGGGGGGAGATCAGCCCCAGCATTTT. Amino acid sequence: CASSVQGGDQPQHF.